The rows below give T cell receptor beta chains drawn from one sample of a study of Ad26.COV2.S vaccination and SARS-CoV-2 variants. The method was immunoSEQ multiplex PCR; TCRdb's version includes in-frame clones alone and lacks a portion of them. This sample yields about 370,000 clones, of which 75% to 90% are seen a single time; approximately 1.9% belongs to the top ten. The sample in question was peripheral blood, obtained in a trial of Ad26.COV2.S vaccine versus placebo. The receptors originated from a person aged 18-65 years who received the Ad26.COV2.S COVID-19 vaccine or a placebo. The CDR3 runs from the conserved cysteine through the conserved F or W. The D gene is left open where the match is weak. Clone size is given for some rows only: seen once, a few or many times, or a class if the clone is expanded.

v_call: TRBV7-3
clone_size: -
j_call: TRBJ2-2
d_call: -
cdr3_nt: TGTGCCAGCAGCTTATTTCACAGGGAGGGCGGGGAGCTGTTTTTT
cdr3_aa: CASSLFHREGGELFF

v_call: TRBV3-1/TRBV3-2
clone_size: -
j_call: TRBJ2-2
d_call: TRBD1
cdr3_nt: TGTGCCAGCAGCGTCCGCAGGGGGATCGACACCGGGGAGCTGTTTTTT
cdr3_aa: CASSVRRGIDTGELFF

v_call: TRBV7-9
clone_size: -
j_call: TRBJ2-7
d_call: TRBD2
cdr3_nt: TGTGCCAGCAGATCTTTAGCGGGAGGGAGCTACGAGCAGTACTTC
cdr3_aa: CASRSLAGGSYEQYF

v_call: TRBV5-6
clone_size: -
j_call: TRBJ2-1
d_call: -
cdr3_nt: TGTGCCAGCAGCCGTGGTCGGCTTCAGGGTCAGACCTACAATGAGCAGTTCTTC
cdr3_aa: CASSRGRLQGQTYNEQFF

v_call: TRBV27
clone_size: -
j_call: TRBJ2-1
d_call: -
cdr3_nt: TGTGCCAGCAGGGGCTTTGCGGGGCCCGACAACAATGAGCAGTTCTTC
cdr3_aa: CASRGFAGPDNNEQFF

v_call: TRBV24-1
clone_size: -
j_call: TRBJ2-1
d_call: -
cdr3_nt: TGTGCCACCGGAAGGACTGGGGAGCAGTTCTTC
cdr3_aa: CATGRTGEQFF

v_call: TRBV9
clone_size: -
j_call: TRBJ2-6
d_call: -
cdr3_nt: TGTGCCAGCAGCGTAGATCGGGTTGGCGGTGGGGCCAACGTCCTGACTTTC
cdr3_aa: CASSVDRVGGGANVLTF

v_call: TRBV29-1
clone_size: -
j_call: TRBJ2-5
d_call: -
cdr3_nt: TGCAGCGTTGAGGTGCAGGGAGCGTACCCGGAGACCCAGTACTTC
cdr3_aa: CSVEVQGAYPETQYF

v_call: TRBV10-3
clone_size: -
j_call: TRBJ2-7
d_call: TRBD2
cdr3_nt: TGTGCCATCAGTGAGATAGCGGGTCACTCCTACGAGCAGTACTTC
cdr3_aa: CAISEIAGHSYEQYF

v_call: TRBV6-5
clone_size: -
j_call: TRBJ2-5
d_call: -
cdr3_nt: TGTGCCAGCAGTTACTCCCCGGCCTCCCAAGAGACCCAGTACTTC
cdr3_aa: CASSYSPASQETQYF

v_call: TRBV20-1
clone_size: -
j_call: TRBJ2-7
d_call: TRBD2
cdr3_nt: TGCAGTGCTAGTAGGGGACTAGCGTCCGGGGAGCAGTACTTC
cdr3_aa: CSASRGLASGEQYF

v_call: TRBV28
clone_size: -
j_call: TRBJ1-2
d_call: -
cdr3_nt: TGTGCCAGCAGTTTCCCCTCACGGCTAGGCTACACCTTC
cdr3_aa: CASSFPSRLGYTF

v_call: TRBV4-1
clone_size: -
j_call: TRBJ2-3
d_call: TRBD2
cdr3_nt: TGCGCCAGCAGCCAGACGGTCCTTGGACTAGCTCAGGATACGCAGTATTTT
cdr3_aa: CASSQTVLGLAQDTQYF

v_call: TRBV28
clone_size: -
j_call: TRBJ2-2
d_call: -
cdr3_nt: TGTGCCAGCAGTTTAGGGGGGACCCTCACCGGGGAGCTGTTTTTT
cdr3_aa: CASSLGGTLTGELFF

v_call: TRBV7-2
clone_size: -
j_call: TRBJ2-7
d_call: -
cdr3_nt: TGTGCCAGCAGCTTAGCGTGGACCTACGAGCAGTACTTC
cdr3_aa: CASSLAWTYEQYF

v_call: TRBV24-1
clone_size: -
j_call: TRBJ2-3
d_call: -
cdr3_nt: TGTGCCACCAGTGATGGGACGGGTCGCACAGATACGCAGTATTTT
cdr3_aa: CATSDGTGRTDTQYF

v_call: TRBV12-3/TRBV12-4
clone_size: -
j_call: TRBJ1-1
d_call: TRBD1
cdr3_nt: TGTGCCAGCAGCCGAGACAGGGGGACTGAAGCTTTCTTT
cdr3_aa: CASSRDRGTEAFF

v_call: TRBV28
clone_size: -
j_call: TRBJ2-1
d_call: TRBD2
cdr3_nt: TGTGCCAGCAGCTTGCCGGGACTAGCGGGAGGCGGCACCTACAATGAGCAGTTCTTC
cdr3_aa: CASSLPGLAGGGTYNEQFF

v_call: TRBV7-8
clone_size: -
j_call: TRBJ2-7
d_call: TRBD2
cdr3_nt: TGTGCCAGCAGGGCAGCGGGACTGGCCTACGAGCAGTACTTC
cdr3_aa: CASRAAGLAYEQYF

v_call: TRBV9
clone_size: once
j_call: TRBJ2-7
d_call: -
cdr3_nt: TGTGCCAGCAGCGGCGGAGGTAGGGCGTACGAGCAGTACTTC
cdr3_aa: CASSGGGRAYEQYF

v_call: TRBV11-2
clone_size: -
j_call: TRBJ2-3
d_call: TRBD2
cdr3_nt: TGTGCCAGCAGCTTAGTGCGGGAGAGCCGCACAGATACGCAGTATTTT
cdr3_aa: CASSLVRESRTDTQYF

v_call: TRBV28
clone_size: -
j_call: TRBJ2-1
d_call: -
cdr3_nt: TGTGCCAGCAGTTTGGGACCCCGAGGGGAGTTCTTC
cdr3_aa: CASSLGPRGEFF

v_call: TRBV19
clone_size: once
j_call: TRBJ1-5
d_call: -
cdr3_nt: TGTGCCAGCACCGACGGGCTGTTAATCAAACCCCAGCATTTT
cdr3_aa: CASTDGLLIKPQHF

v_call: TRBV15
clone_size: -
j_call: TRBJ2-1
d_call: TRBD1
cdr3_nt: TGTGCCACCCGGGACAGACTCAATGAGCAGTTCTTC
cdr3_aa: CATRDRLNEQFF

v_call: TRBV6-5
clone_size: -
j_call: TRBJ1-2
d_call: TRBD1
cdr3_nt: TGTGCCAGCAGACTGGGACAGGGGACCTATGGCTACACCTTC
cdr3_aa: CASRLGQGTYGYTF

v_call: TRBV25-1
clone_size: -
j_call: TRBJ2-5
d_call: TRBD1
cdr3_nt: TGTGCCAGCAGTGATATGGGACAGGGGGCGGAGACCCAGTACTTC
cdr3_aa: CASSDMGQGAETQYF

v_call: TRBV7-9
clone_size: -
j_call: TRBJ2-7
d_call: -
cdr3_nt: TGTGCCAGCAGCAGTCCGCTAGCAATCTACGAGCAGTACTTC
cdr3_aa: CASSSPLAIYEQYF

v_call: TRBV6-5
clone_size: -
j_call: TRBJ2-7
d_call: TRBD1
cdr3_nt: TGTGCCAGCAGCCCCGGGACAGGGGGGCAGAGCGAGCAGTACTTC
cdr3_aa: CASSPGTGGQSEQYF

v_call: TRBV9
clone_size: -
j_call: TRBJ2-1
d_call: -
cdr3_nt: TGTGCCAGCAGCGTAGATCCAGGCCCCAATGAGCAGTTCTTC
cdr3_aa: CASSVDPGPNEQFF

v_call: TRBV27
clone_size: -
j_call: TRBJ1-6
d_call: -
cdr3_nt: TGTGCCAGCAGTTTAGAGGGTTTGGGTTCACCCCTCCACTTT
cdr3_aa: CASSLEGLGSPLHF

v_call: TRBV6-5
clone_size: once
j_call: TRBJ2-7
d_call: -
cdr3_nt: TGTGCCAGCAGGCCGAGGGGGGCAACCTACGAGCAGTACTTC
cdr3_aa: CASRPRGATYEQYF

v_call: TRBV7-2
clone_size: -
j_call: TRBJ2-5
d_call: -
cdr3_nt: TGTGCCAGCAGCTTACCTGGGGGTTTGGAGACCCAGTACTTC
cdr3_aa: CASSLPGGLETQYF

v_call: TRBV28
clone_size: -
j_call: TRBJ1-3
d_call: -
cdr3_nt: TGTGCCAGCAGTTTATTGGGGGCTGGAAACACCATATATTTT
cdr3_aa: CASSLLGAGNTIYF

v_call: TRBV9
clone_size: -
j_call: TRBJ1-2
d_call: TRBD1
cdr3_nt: TGCGCCAGCAGCGTTACAGGGGAGGCTAACTATGGCTACACCTTC
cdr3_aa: CASSVTGEANYGYTF

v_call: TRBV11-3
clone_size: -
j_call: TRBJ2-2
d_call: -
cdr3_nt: TGTGCCAGCAGCTTTTCGGGACCCAACACCGGGGAGCTGTTTTTT
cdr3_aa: CASSFSGPNTGELFF

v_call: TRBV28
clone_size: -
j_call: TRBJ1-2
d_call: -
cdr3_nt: TGTGCCAGCACATCAGCGGGTGGTATGGGCGGCTACACCTTC
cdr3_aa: CASTSAGGMGGYTF

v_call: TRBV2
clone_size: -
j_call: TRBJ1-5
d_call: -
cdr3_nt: TGTGCCAGCAGTGAGGGGCAGGGGCCTACTCAGCCCCAGCATTTT
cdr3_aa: CASSEGQGPTQPQHF

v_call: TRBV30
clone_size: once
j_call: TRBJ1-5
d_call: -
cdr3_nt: TGTGCCTGGAGTGTATCGCAGGTTCTCTATCAGCCCCAGCATTTT
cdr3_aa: CAWSVSQVLYQPQHF

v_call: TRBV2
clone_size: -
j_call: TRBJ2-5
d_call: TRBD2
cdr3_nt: TGTGCCAGCAGTGGGGGACTAGCGGAAGAGACCCAGTACTTC
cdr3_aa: CASSGGLAEETQYF

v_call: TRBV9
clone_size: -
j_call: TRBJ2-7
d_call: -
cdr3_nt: TGTGCCAGCAGCGTAGGAGGGACCGTTTCGTACGAGCAGTACTTC
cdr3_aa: CASSVGGTVSYEQYF

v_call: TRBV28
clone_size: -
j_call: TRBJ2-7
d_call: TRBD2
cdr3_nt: TGTGCCGCCGGGACTACTAACTACGAGCAGTACTTC
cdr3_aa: CAAGTTNYEQYF

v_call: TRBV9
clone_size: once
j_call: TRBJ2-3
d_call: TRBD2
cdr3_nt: TGTGCCAGCAGCGTCACTAGCGGGAGCCCAGATACGCAGTATTTT
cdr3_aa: CASSVTSGSPDTQYF

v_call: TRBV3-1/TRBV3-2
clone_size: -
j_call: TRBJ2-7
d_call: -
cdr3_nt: TGTGCCAGTAGTCCCGGATCCGAGCAGTACTTC
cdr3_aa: CASSPGSEQYF

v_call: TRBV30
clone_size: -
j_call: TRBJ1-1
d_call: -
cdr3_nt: TGTGCCTGGAGCGAGGCAGCGAACACTGAAGCTTTCTTT
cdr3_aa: CAWSEAANTEAFF

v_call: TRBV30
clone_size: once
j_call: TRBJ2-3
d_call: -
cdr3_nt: TGTGCCTGGAGTTGGGGGAGGTCAGGGACGGGGACAGATACGCAGTATTTT
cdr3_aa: CAWSWGRSGTGTDTQYF

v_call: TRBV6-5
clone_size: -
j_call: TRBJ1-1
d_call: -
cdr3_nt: TGTGCCAGCAGCCGGGACCCCGAGTACACTGAAGCTTTCTTT
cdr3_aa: CASSRDPEYTEAFF

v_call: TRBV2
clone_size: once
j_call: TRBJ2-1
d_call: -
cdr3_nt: TGTGCCAGCAGGACCGGGTCCCCAACTCACAATGAGCAGTTCTTC
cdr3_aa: CASRTGSPTHNEQFF

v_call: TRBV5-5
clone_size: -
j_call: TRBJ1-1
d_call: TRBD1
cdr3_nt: TGTGCCAGCAGCCCCTGGACAGGGGTGAACACTGAAGCTTTCTTT
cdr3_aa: CASSPWTGVNTEAFF

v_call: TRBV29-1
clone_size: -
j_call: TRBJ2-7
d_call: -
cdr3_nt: TGCAGCGTTGAAGGCGGCTTGTTCTCCGAGCAGTACTTC
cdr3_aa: CSVEGGLFSEQYF

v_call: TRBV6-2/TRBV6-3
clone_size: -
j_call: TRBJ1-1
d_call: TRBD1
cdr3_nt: TGTGCCAGCAGTTACAGGCAGGGGGCGCGGGCCTCCTTT
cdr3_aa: CASSYRQGARASF